This entry features one T cell receptor (beta chain) sequence. Its antigen is unknown. Here immunoSEQ multiplex PCR was the method, and the copy in TCRdb shows in-frame clones only, minus some. The sample has some 42,000 clones, 80% to 85% seen once; the top ten hold more than 15%. The sample belongs to a study of T cell responses to AZD1222 COVID-19 vaccine. Study-level points and caveats: Distributed over spike, vaccine-associated CD4 TCRs predominated at 160-218 and 743-854. Sampled repertoires all dated from after the peak T cell response. Spike-specific TCR breadth and depth rose after two AZD1222 doses.

Trimming removed 2 bases from V and 8 bases from J, with 28 bases in between. Per the germline V gene, CDR1 is SGHRS and CDR2 is YFSETQ. The CDR3 runs 19 residues. The chain has TRBV5-1 and TRBJ1-4, with D possibly TRBD1 on 5 matching bases. Sequencing used peripheral blood, obtained 28 days after the second AZD1222 dose. The sequence was obtained from an adult who received the AZD1222 COVID-19 vaccine. DNA of the CDR3: TGCGCCAGCAGCTTACAGGAGGTGCAAATTGGGGGGATTGAGGAAAAACTGTTTTTT. Residues: CASSLQEVQIGGIEEKLFF.